The present TCR beta chain was sequenced within a study of blood T cell repertoires in COVID-19. J gave up 6 bases and V 1 base, and 10 bases lay outside the gene matches. The CDR3 loop spans 15 amino acids. The germline CDR1 and CDR2 sequences are SGHRS and YFSETQ. TCRdb keeps only in-frame clones here, not all; method: immunoSEQ multiplex PCR. The table shows roughly 130,000 clones, with roughly 77% occurring only once. The receptor was derived from a woman aged 70 to 79 with COVID-19, enrolled during active disease. The chain recombines TRBV5-1 with TRBJ2-7, with 7 bases that match TRBD1. The sequenced sample was peripheral blood. The CDR3 region has the DNA TGCGCCAGCAGCTTGTCCGACAGGGACCTCCCCGAGCAGTACTTC. It is translated as CASSLSDRDLPEQYF.